These 28 T cell receptor beta chains originate from one sample sequenced in a study of T cells in Graves' hyperthyroidism and ophthalmopathy. Researchers amplified the TCR beta CDR3 regions from RNA transcripts. During a first-round RT-PCR of the TCR CDR3, the HTBI primer set was used. TCRdb ran MiXCR on the multiplex PCR reads and lists one entry per CDR3 protein. The sample holds about 580,000 distinct CDR3 sequences, about 15% seen once. Sequencing input: blood. The source of these receptors is a woman aged 30 to 39 with Graves' hyperthyroidism that later progressed to Graves' ophthalmopathy.

The V gene is TRBV7-8, the J gene TRBJ2-7; 10 nucleotides agree with TRBD2. The CDR3 has 18 amino acids. V gave up 2 bases and J gave up 2 bases; unmatched junction bases: 12. The germline gives CDR1 SGHVS, CDR2 FQNEAQ. CDR3 loop: CASSLSLSAGGPTYEQYF. The CDR3 nucleotides are TGTGCCAGCAGCTTATCCCTCTCAGCGGGAGGGCCGACCTACGAGCAGTACTTC.

About this clonotype: A clone one base away is much larger, so this may be a read error. V gene TRBV6-2 or TRBV6-3 combines with J gene TRBJ2-5, with a possible D match to TRBD2 (5 bases). Between the trimmed V and J ends, which lost 4 bases and 6 bases, there was a span of 15 bases. The CDR3 is made up of 14 amino acids. Germline V gives CDR1 MNHEY, CDR2 SVGEGT. The CDR3 loop is CASSWASRSKTQYF. DNA for the CDR3: TGTGCCAGCAGTTGGGCTAGCAGGAGTAAGACCCAGTACTTC.

The rearrangement joins TRBV11-2 to TRBJ2-1; 10 nucleotides align to TRBD2. CDR1 and CDR2 (germline): SGHAT, FQNNGV. Losses at the gene ends were 5 bases for V and 5 bases for J; bases not matched to a gene: 9. The CDR3 totals 16 residues. The CDR3 DNA reads TGTGCCAGCAGCCCGCTAGCGGGAGCGAGGCACAATGAGCAGTTCTTC. Residues: CASSPLAGARHNEQFF.

Many counts were recorded for this clonotype. V is TRBV12-3 or TRBV12-4 and J is TRBJ2-7; 13 bases are shared with TRBD2. Trimming cost V 5 bases and J 4 bases; bases outside gene matches: 8. The CDR3 is 16 residues long. The CDR3 DNA follows: TGTGCCAGCAGTGACCACGGGACTAGCGGGACTTACGAGCAGTACTTC. Translated: CASSDHGTSGTYEQYF.

The gene calls are TRBV28 and TRBJ2-7, with TRBD2 identical over 7 bases. The CDR3 spans 15 residues. Per germline, CDR1 MDHEN and CDR2 SYDVKM. After removal of 6 bases from V and 0 bases from J, the junction contained 8 bases not matched to a gene. CDR3 nucleotide sequence: TGTGCCAGCAGACACCCTAGCGGTAGCTCCTACGAGCAGTACTTC. Translation gives CASRHPSGSSYEQYF. The full variable domain, rest sourced from reference TRBV28 and TRBJ2-7, is DVKVTQSSRYLVKRTGEKVFLECVQDMDHENMFWYRQDPGLGLRLIYFSYDVKMKEKGDIPEGYSVSREKKERFSLILESASTNQTSMYLCASRHPSGSSYEQYFGPGTRLTVT.

This chain joins TRBV18 and TRBJ2-2; D is uncertain. The V gene lost 0 bases and the J gene lost 4 bases, with 12 bases spanning the gap. CDR1 and CDR2 from the germline V gene are KGHSH and LQKENI. This CDR3 comprises 16 residues. The CDR3 DNA follows: TGTGCCAGCTCACCACCCATGGGAAGTTCCACCGGGGAGCTGTTTTTT. Translated, it gives CASSPPMGSSTGELFF.

The chain links TRBV30 to TRBJ2-1; D is unclear. V lost 4 bases and J 0 bases, leaving 7 bases between the germline ends. There are 13 residues in the CDR3. Germline V CDR1 and CDR2: GTSNPN, SVGIG (reference sequence). CDR3: CAWTGISYNEQFF. The CDR3 bases are TGTGCCTGGACAGGAATCTCCTACAATGAGCAGTTCTTC.

The gene calls are TRBV3-1 and TRBJ2-7; 11 nucleotides line up with TRBD2. The V gene's germline CDR1 is LGHDT and CDR2 YNNKEL (reference sequence). V trimming: 4 bases; J trimming: 4 bases; junction bases outside the gene matches: 12. The CDR3 is 17 residues long. CDR3: CASSPRHSGTSGYEQYF. Here the CDR3 DNA reads TGTGCCAGCAGCCCTCGCCACTCCGGGACTAGCGGTTACGAGCAGTACTTC.

This clonotype was found a few times. The chain uses TRBV7-3 and TRBJ1-2; possibly TRBD1 for D (6 bases). The ends were cut back, 5 bases at V and 0 bases at J, with 13 bases in the middle. Looked up from germline, CDR1 is SGHTA and CDR2 is FQGTGA. This CDR3 has 15 residues. This chain's CDR3 is CASSPTGGANYGYTF. CDR3 DNA sequence: TGTGCCAGCAGCCCGACAGGTGGGGCTAACTATGGCTACACCTTC. Full variable domain (outside the CDR3, taken from reference TRBV7-3 and TRBJ1-2): GAGVSQTPSNKVTEKGKYVELRCDPISGHTALYWYRQSLGQGPEFLIYFQGTGAADDSGLPNDRFFAVRPEGSVSTLKIQRTERGDSAVYLCASSPTGGANYGYTFGSGTRLTVV.

This clonotype was seen at least ten times. This CDR3 is CSASPGRVAEAFF. The CDR3 nucleotides read TGCAGTGCTAGTCCTGGGAGAGTAGCTGAAGCTTTCTTT. The genes are TRBV20-1 and TRBJ1-1, with D uncertain. The germline gives CDR1 DFQATT, CDR2 SNEGSKA (reference sequence). V dropped 3 bases and J dropped 6 bases, with 14 bases sitting between them. The CDR3 totals 13 residues.

This clonotype was observed many times. The chain carries TRBV6-1 and TRBJ2-7; 13 bases map to TRBD2. There are 14 residues in the CDR3. V was clipped by 6 bases and J by 2 bases; unmatched bases: 1. Per germline, CDR1 MNHNS and CDR2 SASEGT. The CDR3 DNA sequence: TGTGCCAGCAGCGGACTAGCGGGAGCCTACGAGCAGTACTTC. The encoded protein is CASSGLAGAYEQYF.

This clonotype was observed many times. The chain has TRBV11-2 and TRBJ1-4, with TRBD1 matching over 8 bases. CDR1 and CDR2 from the germline V gene are SGHAT and FQNNGV. This CDR3 contains 16 residues. J was trimmed by 7 bases and V by 4 bases; bases with no gene match: 11. CDR3 nucleotide sequence: TGTGCCAGCAGCTCACCCAAACAGGGGGTTAGTGAAAAACTGTTTTTT. This encodes CASSSPKQGVSEKLFF.

In this sample, this clonotype turned up many times. V gene TRBV24-1 combines with J gene TRBJ2-5, with TRBD2 matching over 11 bases. The CDR3 covers 17 residues. V was pared by 3 bases and J by 2 bases, with 7 bases of the junction left unmatched. Per germline, CDR1 KGHDR and CDR2 SFDVKD. The CDR3 is CATSDLGLAGGQETQYF. CDR3 DNA: TGTGCCACCAGTGATCTTGGACTAGCGGGTGGGCAAGAGACCCAGTACTTC.

This CDR3 is CATSQSIRTSGTILTDTQYF. CDR3 nucleotide sequence: TGTGCCACCAGCCAAAGCATTCGGACTAGCGGGACCATACTCACAGATACGCAGTATTTT. The chain couples TRBV24-1 to TRBJ2-3; TRBD2 agrees at 12 bases. Germline V gene sequence: CDR1 KGHDR, CDR2 SFDVKD. With 7 bases clipped from V and 2 bases from J, the junction kept 18 bases outside the gene matches. This CDR3 comprises 20 residues.

The V gene is TRBV6-5, the J gene TRBJ2-3, with D perhaps assigned TRBD1 or TRBD2 (5 bases each). Germline V gene lookup returns CDR1 MNHEY and CDR2 SVGAGI. The CDR3 length is 14 residues. Trimming took 2 bases from V and 5 from J, leaving 11 bases between them. In nucleotides, the CDR3 is TGTGCCAGCAGTTACGACAGCGGTGAAGATACGCAGTATTTT. It yields the protein CASSYDSGEDTQYF.

The rearrangement links TRBV30 to TRBJ1-4; D is possibly TRBD1 (5 bases). The germline V and J ends were trimmed by 7 bases and 7 bases, with 16 bases remaining between them. This CDR3 has 13 amino acids. The germline V gene encodes CDR1 GTSNPN and CDR2 SVGIG (reference sequence). In nucleotides, the CDR3 is TGTGCCTCCAATAGGGAAGGGGTTGAAAAACTGTTTTTT. This codes for CASNREGVEKLFF.

There are many counts of this clonotype. V gene TRBV7-2 combines with J gene TRBJ2-1, with D perhaps being TRBD1 or TRBD2 (5 bases each). Trimming removed 7 bases at V and 2 bases at J, with 24 bases between. Germline loops: CDR1 SGHTA, CDR2 FQGNSA. CDR3 length: 18 amino acids. This chain's CDR3 is CASTPRDQPAGAYNEQFF. CDR3 DNA sequence: TGTGCCAGCACCCCTAGGGACCAACCCGCCGGCGCCTACAATGAGCAGTTCTTC.

This clonotype was seen many times. The rearrangement uses TRBV2 and TRBJ2-7; 13 bases line up with TRBD2. This CDR3 has 16 amino acids. CDR1 is SNHLY and CDR2 is FYNNEI in the germline V gene. The V and J ends lost 5 bases and 0 bases, in that order; junction bases with no gene match: 4. In DNA form, the CDR3 reads TGTGCCAGCAGTCTGGGACTAGCGGGATCCTCCTACGAGCAGTACTTC. This translates into CASSLGLAGSSYEQYF.

The chain has TRBV11-1 and TRBJ2-1; 9 bases match TRBD1. The CDR3 loop spans 21 amino acids. V shed 3 bases, J shed 5 bases, and the junction held 23 bases outside the gene matches. Germline V gene sequence: CDR1 SGHAT, CDR2 FQDESV (reference sequence). The CDR3 reads CASSFRQGGNRISGANNEQFF. CDR3 DNA: TGTGCCAGCAGCTTTCGACAGGGGGGGAACCGGATCTCTGGGGCCAACAATGAGCAGTTCTTC.

This chain joins TRBV4-2 and TRBJ1-2; unclear D gene. CDR3 length equals 15 residues. V was shortened by 1 base and J by 4 bases, with 13 bases between the two germline ends. Germline V lookup: CDR1 LGHNA, CDR2 YNFKEQ. CDR3: CASSQGLSGGYGYTF. In nucleotides, the CDR3 is TGTGCCAGCAGCCAAGGTTTATCGGGAGGCTATGGCTACACCTTC.

The genes are TRBV11-2 and TRBJ1-2, with 10 bases aligning to TRBD1. Germline-derived CDR1 and CDR2 are SGHAT and FQNNGV. The CDR3 sequence is 14 residues long. The V segment lost 5 bases and the J segment 8 bases; nucleotides outside the gene matches: 8. DNA for the CDR3: TGTGCCAGCAGCCGCACCGGGACAGGGGTCGGCTACACCTTC. It translates to CASSRTGTGVGYTF.

The genes are TRBV20-1 and TRBJ2-1; 12 bases are shared with TRBD2. Trimming cost V 6 bases and J 4 bases; bases outside gene matches: 7. Germline lookup yields CDR1 DFQATT and CDR2 SNEGSKA (reference sequence). The CDR3 consists of 15 residues. The CDR3 sequence is CSATTTSGGYNEQFF. Here the CDR3 DNA reads TGCAGTGCGACTACTACTAGCGGGGGGTACAATGAGCAGTTCTTC.

This clonotype occurred many times. The chain links TRBV15 to TRBJ1-5; D is unresolved. The length of the CDR3 is 17 residues. The V end was cut by 0 bases, the J end by 2 bases, with 14 bases between. Germline-derived CDR1 and CDR2 are LNHNV and YYDKDF (reference sequence). The chain's CDR3 is CATSREWTQDGNQPQHF. In DNA form, the CDR3 reads TGTGCCACCAGCAGAGAATGGACCCAAGATGGCAATCAGCCCCAGCATTTT.

CDR3 DNA: TGTGCCACCAGTGAGGGGGACAGGGGCCGTGGGGAGACCCAGTACTTC. This encodes CATSEGDRGRGETQYF. The V call is TRBV24-1, the J call TRBJ2-5, with 10 bases aligning to TRBD1. Per the germline V gene, CDR1 is KGHDR and CDR2 is SFDVKD. V was clipped by 4 bases and J by 5 bases; unmatched bases: 9. CDR3 length equals 16 residues.

This clonotype was found many times. The rearrangement joins TRBV29-1 to TRBJ1-1, with TRBD1 matching over 8 bases. The CDR3 covers 14 residues. Germline V gives CDR1 SQVTM, CDR2 ANQGSEA. Trimming cost V 3 bases and J 5 bases; bases outside gene matches: 8. The CDR3 protein is CSVEGGQGWTEAFF. In nucleotides, the CDR3 is TGCAGCGTTGAGGGAGGACAGGGCTGGACTGAAGCTTTCTTT.

Ten or more counts support this clonotype. V and J are TRBV3-1 and TRBJ1-3; the D is unclear. CDR1 LGHDT and CDR2 YNNKEL come from the germline V gene (reference sequence). This CDR3 is 15 amino acids long. Trimming stripped 2 bases from V and 0 bases from J, with 8 bases between. CDR3 protein: CASSQSEISGNTIYF. CDR3 DNA: TGTGCCAGCAGCCAATCAGAGATCTCTGGAAACACCATATATTTT.

As for this clonotype: A much more abundant neighbour one base away suggests this may be a read error. Lacking the conserved final phenylalanine or tryptophan, this CDR3 likely reflects a read error. This sequence joins TRBV7-2 and TRBJ1-5; D gene unclear. Germline V gives CDR1 SGHTA, CDR2 FQGNSA. V shed 4 bases and J shed 6 bases, with 10 bases lying between them. The CDR3 covers 13 residues. CDR3 DNA sequence: TGTGCCAGCAGCTCTTCCGATGGTCAGCCCCAGCATCTT. This encodes CASSSSDGQPQHL.

This clonotype appeared many times. The chain is built from TRBV27 and TRBJ1-5; the D is unclear. The V end was cut by 3 bases, the J end by 1 base, with 10 bases between. The CDR3 extends over 15 amino acids. Germline V gives CDR1 MNHEY, CDR2 SMNVEV (reference sequence). CDR3 residues: CASSFTATSNQPQHF. The CDR3 region has the DNA TGTGCCAGCAGTTTCACAGCCACGAGCAATCAGCCCCAGCATTTT.